The sequence of this T cell receptor (beta chain) was determined in a study of T cell responses to AZD1222 COVID-19 vaccine. A remark on this clone: Its antigen remains unidentified.

Germline V gene lookup returns CDR1 SGHAT and CDR2 FQNNGV. The ends were cut back, 1 base at V and 1 base at J, with 11 bases in the middle. The CDR3 is made up of 15 amino acids. Method: immunoSEQ multiplex PCR; TCRdb's copy keeps in-frame clones and lacks some. The table shows approximately 160,000 clones, with 93% occurring only once. The study's findings and limits: The number of AZD1222 recipients seropositive at baseline was only six. Elevations in Spike-specific TCR breadth and depth followed administration of two AZD1222 doses. Within unmutated variant regions lay the reported targets of nearly half of spike-specific TCRs. Most donors were white British and more were female, and clonal diversity was possibly underestimated.

The specimen was peripheral blood, collected on day 0 of AZD1222 vaccination. The chain has TRBV11-2 and TRBJ2-7; D is possibly TRBD1 (5 bases). The receptor comes from an adult in good health. CDR3 sequence: CASSLVQGRSYEQYF. CDR3 nucleotides: TGTGCCAGCAGCTTAGTTCAGGGTAGGTCCTACGAGCAGTACTTC.